This T cell receptor beta chain was recorded in a study of long-term antiretroviral therapy in people with HIV. About the research overall: There is a gap of about a decade between the earliest samples and the later 2015 immediate-ART recommendation. Study-level results: In samples taken after ART, diversity increased but remained below transplant donor control levels. Documentation of ART adherence, viral resistance or therapy changes was absent.

The CDR3 spans 16 residues. J gave up 2 bases and V 6 bases, and 7 bases lay outside the gene matches. Looked up from germline, CDR1 is KGHSH and CDR2 is LQKENI. Comment on this clone: What it recognizes is unknown.

Sampling of each donor yielded at least one pre-ART PBMC sample and at least two post-ART PBMC samples. immunoSEQ v3.0 was run at survey level. The data were produced by immunoSEQ multiplex PCR, yet TCRdb's version contains in-frame clones alone and is incomplete. This table has approximately 17,000 clones, approximately 89% appearing once. The chain links TRBV18 to TRBJ1-2, with TRBD1 matching over 12 bases. This TCR was sampled from a woman in her 40s with HIV. The source was unsorted PBMCs, collected 0.6 years after starting antiretroviral therapy. The DNA of the CDR3 is TGTGCCAGCTCGACGGGGACAGGGGGCGACAACTATGGCTACACCTTC. The encoded protein is CASSTGTGGDNYGYTF.